These T cell receptor beta chains were read from a single sample in a study of blood T cell repertoires in COVID-19. TCRdb's copy holds only in-frame clones and misses some; the assay was immunoSEQ multiplex PCR. The repertoire holds about 90,000 clones, around 81% seen once, with 12% in the top ten. The sample taken for sequencing was peripheral blood. The receptor source for this set is a woman in her seventies with active or convalescent COVID-19. Both conserved end residues are part of each CDR3. D genes are given only for firm matches. The size entry is marked missing in some rows and otherwise reads once, few, many or a size class.

j_call clone_size d_call v_call cdr3_aa cdr3_nt
TRBJ1-1 . . TRBV12-3/TRBV12-4 CASTRNLNTEAFF TGTGCCAGCACCCGTAATCTGAACACTGAAGCTTTCTTT
TRBJ2-7 . TRBD1 TRBV7-2 CASSGQGSSYEQYF TGTGCCAGCAGCGGACAGGGTAGCTCCTACGAGCAGTACTTC
TRBJ2-1 . . TRBV5-1 CASSLGNAPGSYNEQFF TGCGCCAGCAGCTTGGGGAATGCCCCGGGCTCCTACAATGAGCAGTTCTTC
TRBJ1-2 once . TRBV5-6 CASSSEGGFGYGYTF TGTGCCAGCAGCTCGGAGGGTGGGTTCGGCTATGGCTACACCTTC
TRBJ2-4 . . TRBV7-2 CASSFASVRDIQYF TGTGCCAGCAGCTTCGCTAGCGTTAGGGACATTCAGTACTTC
TRBJ1-2 . TRBD1 TRBV3-1/TRBV3-2 CASSLGTVYGYTF TGTGCCAGCAGCCTAGGGACAGTCTATGGCTACACCTTC
TRBJ1-1 . TRBD1 TRBV28 CASSSHRGKGDTEAFF TGTGCCAGCAGTAGTCACAGGGGGAAGGGCGACACTGAAGCTTTCTTT
TRBJ2-5 . TRBD1 TRBV6-6 CASSYSPGGETQYF TGTGCCAGCAGTTACTCGCCAGGGGGAGAGACCCAGTACTTC
TRBJ1-2 . . TRBV28 CATQGRGAGVDLRGYTF TGTGCCACCCAGGGACGGGGGGCAGGAGTAGATTTAAGGGGCTACACCTTC
TRBJ2-1 . . TRBV2 CASRIGDISYNEQFF TGTGCCAGCAGGATTGGGGACATCTCCTACAATGAGCAGTTCTTC
TRBJ1-1 once TRBD1 TRBV29-1 CSVTGTGTEAFF TGCAGCGTGACAGGGACAGGGACTGAAGCTTTCTTT
TRBJ1-1 once . TRBV18 CASSPRSGEGSEAFF TGTGCCAGCTCACCACGCTCCGGGGAAGGTTCTGAAGCTTTCTTT
TRBJ2-3 . TRBD2 TRBV5-5 CASSPPGLAGVTDTQYF TGTGCCAGCAGCCCACCGGGACTAGCGGGGGTCACAGATACGCAGTATTTT
TRBJ1-3 . . TRBV11-3 CASSSGGGNTIYF TGTGCCAGCAGCTCGGGAGGAGGAAACACCATATATTTT
TRBJ1-1 few . TRBV11-2 CASSLVHQGSTEAFF TGTGCCAGCAGCTTAGTACACCAGGGGAGTACTGAAGCTTTCTTT
TRBJ1-1 . TRBD1 TRBV5-1 CASSFVSGGFTEAFF TGCGCCAGCAGCTTTGTGTCAGGGGGCTTCACTGAAGCTTTCTTT
TRBJ2-7 . TRBD1 TRBV15 CATSHPGQGGFEQYF TGTGCCACCAGCCACCCGGGACAGGGTGGGTTCGAGCAGTACTTC
TRBJ1-1 . . TRBV6-6 CASSYSKGDSAFF TGTGCCAGCAGTTACTCGAAAGGAGATTCCGCTTTCTTT
TRBJ1-1 once TRBD1 TRBV18 CASSQGANTEAFF TGTGCCAGCTCACAGGGGGCGAACACTGAAGCTTTCTTT
TRBJ1-1 once . TRBV18 CASSQGGDTEAFF TGTGCCAGCTCACAGGGGGGGGACACTGAAGCTTTCTTT
TRBJ1-1 . . TRBV4-3 CASSQDTVNTEAFF TGCGCCAGCAGCCAAGATACGGTGAACACTGAAGCTTTCTTT
TRBJ1-2 few TRBD1 TRBV2 CASRVEGAGGYTF TGTGCCAGCAGGGTTGAGGGGGCCGGAGGCTACACCTTC
TRBJ1-1 . . TRBV3-1/TRBV3-2 CASSQEGGEGAFF TGTGCCAGCAGCCAAGAGGGAGGGGAAGGAGCTTTCTTT
TRBJ2-1 . TRBD1 TRBV7-2 CASSSTGGGEQFF TGTGCCAGCAGCTCTACAGGGGGCGGTGAGCAGTTCTTC
TRBJ2-7 . . TRBV2 CASSEEAGPGQYF TGTGCCAGCAGTGAAGAGGCAGGGCCGGGGCAGTACTTC
TRBJ1-2 . . TRBV19 CASSLVSPFRGYTF TGTGCCAGTAGTCTCGTCAGCCCTTTCAGGGGCTACACCTTC
TRBJ2-2 . TRBD2 TRBV19 CASKGGQATAGELFF TGTGCCAGTAAGGGAGGGCAGGCGACTGCCGGGGAGCTGTTTTTT
TRBJ2-7 . . TRBV5-4 CASSLGGRGGEYEQYF TGTGCCAGCAGCTTAGGGGGCCGGGGAGGAGAGTACGAGCAGTACTTC
TRBJ1-1 . . TRBV27 CASRRTTNTEAFF TGTGCCAGCAGAAGGACAACGAACACTGAAGCTTTCTTT
TRBJ2-5 . . TRBV12-5 CASGTTDQETQYF TGTGCTAGTGGAACGACAGACCAAGAGACCCAGTACTTC
TRBJ1-2 once TRBD1 TRBV27 CASFPLSGTANYGYTF TGTGCCAGCTTCCCCCTGTCCGGGACAGCTAACTATGGCTACACCTTC
TRBJ1-5 . . TRBV19 CASSIGGGRGNQPQHF TGTGCCAGTAGTATAGGTGGAGGACGAGGCAATCAGCCCCAGCATTTT
TRBJ2-7 . . TRBV6-2/TRBV6-3 CASSYSYYEQYF TGTGCCAGCAGTTACTCCTACTACGAGCAGTACTTC
TRBJ1-1 few . TRBV20-1 CSARPDTEAFF TGCAGTGCTAGACCTGACACTGAAGCTTTCTTT
TRBJ2-3 . TRBD2 TRBV4-3 CASSQGTSGGAPDTQYF TGCGCCAGCAGCCAAGGGACTAGCGGGGGGGCCCCAGATACGCAGTATTTT
TRBJ2-6 . . TRBV5-1 CASSSNSGANVLTF TGCGCCAGCAGCTCTAACTCTGGGGCCAACGTCCTGACTTTC
TRBJ2-2 . . TRBV3-1/TRBV3-2 CASSSPRVAGELFF TGTGCCAGCAGCTCGCCGCGGGTGGCCGGGGAGCTGTTTTTT
TRBJ2-5 once TRBD2 TRBV28 CASSSPSQRGQETQYF TGTGCCAGCAGTTCCCCGTCTCAGCGGGGTCAAGAGACCCAGTACTTC
TRBJ2-7 . . TRBV3-1/TRBV3-2 CASSQVWQIGDYEQYF TGTGCCAGCAGCCAAGTGTGGCAGATCGGGGATTACGAGCAGTACTTC
TRBJ2-7 . TRBD1 TRBV6-5 CASSSGTGGYEQYF TGTGCCAGCAGTTCCGGGACAGGGGGCTACGAGCAGTACTTC
TRBJ2-3 . . TRBV7-8 CASSSRVLTDTQYF TGTGCCAGCAGCTCTAGAGTTCTCACAGATACGCAGTATTTT
TRBJ1-1 . TRBD1 TRBV7-9 CASSLMGQGEAFF TGTGCCAGCAGCTTAATGGGACAGGGAGAAGCTTTCTTT
TRBJ1-2 . . TRBV3-1/TRBV3-2 CASSQGMGGEGYTF TGTGCCAGCAGCCAAGGAATGGGGGGTGAGGGCTACACCTTC
TRBJ1-6 . . TRBV6-1 CASSEMGGLYNSPLHF TGTGCCAGCAGTGAAATGGGGGGGCTCTATAATTCACCCCTCCACTTT
TRBJ1-2 . . TRBV6-5 CASSWGERYTF TGTGCCAGCAGTTGGGGGGAACGCTACACCTTC
TRBJ2-1 . TRBD2 TRBV10-1 CATYRAGGPLNEQFF TGCGCCACTTACCGAGCGGGGGGGCCTCTCAATGAGCAGTTCTTC
TRBJ2-3 few TRBD2 TRBV7-2 CASSRGGSGDTQYF TGTGCCAGCAGCCGCGGGGGTTCCGGGGATACGCAGTATTTT
TRBJ2-7 . . TRBV6-6 CASSYSTQGTYEQYF TGTGCCAGCAGTTACTCGACGCAGGGTACCTACGAGCAGTACTTC
TRBJ1-1 . TRBD1 TRBV7-9 CASSPRTGGSSEAFF TGTGCCAGCAGCCCTCGGACAGGGGGCTCTAGTGAAGCTTTCTTT
TRBJ2-1 . . TRBV3-1/TRBV3-2 CASSGSGTLLYNEQFF TGTGCCAGCAGTGGTTCCGGGACACTCCTCTACAATGAGCAGTTCTTC
TRBJ2-1 . TRBD1 TRBV28 CASSLIPGTGSGEQFF TGTGCCAGCAGTTTAATCCCCGGGACAGGGTCGGGTGAGCAGTTCTTC
TRBJ2-1 . . TRBV7-2 CASSLAYNGGLSNEQFF TGTGCCAGCAGCTTAGCGTATAACGGTGGACTATCAAATGAGCAGTTCTTC